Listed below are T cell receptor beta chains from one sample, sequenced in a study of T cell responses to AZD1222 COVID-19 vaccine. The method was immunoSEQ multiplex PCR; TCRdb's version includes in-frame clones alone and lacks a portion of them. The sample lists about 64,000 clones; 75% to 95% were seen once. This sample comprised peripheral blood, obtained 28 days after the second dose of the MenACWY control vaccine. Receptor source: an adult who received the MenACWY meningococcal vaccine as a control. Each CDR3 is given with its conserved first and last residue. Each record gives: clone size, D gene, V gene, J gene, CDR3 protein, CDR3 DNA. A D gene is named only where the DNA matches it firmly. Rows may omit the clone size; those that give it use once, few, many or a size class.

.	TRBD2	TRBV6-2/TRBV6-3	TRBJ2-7	CASSDPAGGSYEQYF	TGTGCCAGCAGCGACCCAGCGGGAGGATCCTACGAGCAGTACTTC
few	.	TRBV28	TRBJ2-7	CASRPYGGGEQYF	TGTGCCAGCAGGCCATACGGGGGTGGCGAGCAGTACTTC
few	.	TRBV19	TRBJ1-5	CASSTHDGQPQHF	TGTGCCAGTAGTACGCACGATGGTCAGCCCCAGCATTTT
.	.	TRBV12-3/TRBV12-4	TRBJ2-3	CASSAIDTQYF	TGTGCCAGTTCTGCGATAGATACGCAGTATTTT
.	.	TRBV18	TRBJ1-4	CASSPTGSINEKLFF	TGTGCCAGCTCACCAACGGGCAGTATTAATGAAAAACTGTTTTTT
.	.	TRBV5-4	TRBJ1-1	CASSSPVNTEAFF	TGTGCCAGCAGCTCTCCAGTGAACACTGAAGCTTTCTTT
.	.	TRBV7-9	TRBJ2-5	CASSLGQVGETQYF	TGTGCCAGCAGCTTAGGGCAGGTGGGGGAGACCCAGTACTTC
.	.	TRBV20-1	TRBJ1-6	CSASTGTRNSPLHF	TGCAGTGCTAGTACCGGGACGAGGAATTCACCCCTCCACTTT
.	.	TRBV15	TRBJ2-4	CATSRVWLASQYF	TGTGCCACCAGCAGAGTTTGGTTGGCTAGTCAGTACTTC
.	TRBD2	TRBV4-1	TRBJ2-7	CASSQEGSGKHYEQYF	TGCGCCAGCAGCCAAGAGGGCAGCGGGAAACACTACGAGCAGTACTTC